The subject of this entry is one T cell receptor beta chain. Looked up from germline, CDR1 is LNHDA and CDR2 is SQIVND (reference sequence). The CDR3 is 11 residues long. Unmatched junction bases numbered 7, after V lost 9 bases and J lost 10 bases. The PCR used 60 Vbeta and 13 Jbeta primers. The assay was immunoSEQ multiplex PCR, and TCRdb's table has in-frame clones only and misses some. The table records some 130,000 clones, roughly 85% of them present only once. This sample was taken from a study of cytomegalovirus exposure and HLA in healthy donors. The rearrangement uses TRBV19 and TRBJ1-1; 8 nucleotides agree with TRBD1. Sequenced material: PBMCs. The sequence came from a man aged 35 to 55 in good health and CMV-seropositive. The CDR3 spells CASKDRGRAFF. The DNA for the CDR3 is TGTGCCAGCAAAGACAGGGGCCGAGCTTTCTTT.